This T cell receptor beta chain was recovered during a study of a mutant IDH1 vaccine in newly diagnosed glioma. About the study: Patients arrived already treated with radiotherapy, temozolomide, or both, most having had both.

A word on this clone: What it binds is not known.

Using immunoSEQ multiplex PCR, the repertoire was profiled, and TCRdb retains in-frame clones only, with some absent. This sample has fewer than 95,000 clones; roughly 77% occur once, and the top ten carry around 5%. The time point denotes: week 47, end of study. What each vaccine dose contained was 300 ug of mutant IDH1 20-mer peptide, accompanied by topical imiquimod. Germline V gene data show CDR1 as LGHNA and CDR2 as YSLEER. The germline V and J ends were trimmed by 1 base and 2 bases, with 5 bases remaining between them. CDR3 length: 13 residues. This specimen was PBMCs, taken from a glioma patient whose treatment included an IDH1 peptide vaccine. The chain employs TRBV4-3 and TRBJ2-5; D is undetermined. This sequence originates from a man between 40 and 49 years old with glioma. CDR3 residues: CASSQGLQETQYF. In nucleotides, the CDR3 is TGCGCCAGCAGCCAAGGGTTGCAAGAGACCCAGTACTTC.